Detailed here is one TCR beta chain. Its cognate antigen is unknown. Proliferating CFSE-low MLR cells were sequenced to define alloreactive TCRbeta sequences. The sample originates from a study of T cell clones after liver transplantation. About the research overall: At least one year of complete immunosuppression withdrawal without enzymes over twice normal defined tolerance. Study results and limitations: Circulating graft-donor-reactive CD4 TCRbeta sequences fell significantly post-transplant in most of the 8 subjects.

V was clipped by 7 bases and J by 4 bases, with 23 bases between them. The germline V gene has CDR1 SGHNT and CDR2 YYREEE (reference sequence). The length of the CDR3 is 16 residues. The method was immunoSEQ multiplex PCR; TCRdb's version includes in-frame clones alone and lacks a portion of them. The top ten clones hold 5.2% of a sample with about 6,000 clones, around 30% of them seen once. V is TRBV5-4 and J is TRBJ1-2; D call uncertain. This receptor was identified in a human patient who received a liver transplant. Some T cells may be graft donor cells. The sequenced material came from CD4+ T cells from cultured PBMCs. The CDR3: CASFGFIPGKTYGYTF. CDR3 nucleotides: TGTGCCAGCTTCGGCTTCATACCAGGAAAGACCTATGGCTACACCTTC.